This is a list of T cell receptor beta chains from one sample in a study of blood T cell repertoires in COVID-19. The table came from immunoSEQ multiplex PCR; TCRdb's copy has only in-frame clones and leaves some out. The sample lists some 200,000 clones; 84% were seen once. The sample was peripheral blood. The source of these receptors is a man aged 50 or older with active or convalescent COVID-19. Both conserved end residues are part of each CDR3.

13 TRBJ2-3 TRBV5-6 CASSLLSGDTQYF
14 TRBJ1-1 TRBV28 CASRPFRGNTEAFF
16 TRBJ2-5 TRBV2 CASSEKQGAIVETQYF
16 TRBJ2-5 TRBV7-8 CASSSLLLGSQETQYF
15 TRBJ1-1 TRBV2 CASKTLLRDSPEAFF
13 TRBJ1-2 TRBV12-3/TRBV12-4 CASSLADRAGYTF
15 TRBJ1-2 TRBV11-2 CASNTISDRTYGYTF
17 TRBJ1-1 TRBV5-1 CASSQSGTGTMNTEAFF
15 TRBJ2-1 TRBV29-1 CSVEGTEFSYNEQFF
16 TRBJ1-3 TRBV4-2 CASSQDPAVSGNTIYF
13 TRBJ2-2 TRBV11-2 CASSLDLTGELFF
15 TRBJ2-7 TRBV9 CASSFSSTGGLEQYF
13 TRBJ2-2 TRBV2 CATYRERIGELFF
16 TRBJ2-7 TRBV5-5 CASSLGQGAQTYEQYF
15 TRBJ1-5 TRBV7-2 CASSLAAGGDRPQHF
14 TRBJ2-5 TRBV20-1 CSASLAGLQETQYF
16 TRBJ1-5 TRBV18 CASSPRGAGQGQPQHF
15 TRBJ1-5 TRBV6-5 CASSYGRGRNQPQHF
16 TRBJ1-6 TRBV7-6 CASSLRTGLDNSPLHF
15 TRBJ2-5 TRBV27 CASRPGTGGRETQYF
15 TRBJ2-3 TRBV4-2 CASSQTYRGLDTQYF
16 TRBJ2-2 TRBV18 CASSLPGQWNTGELFF
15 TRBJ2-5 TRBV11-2 CASSIGTSGQETQYF
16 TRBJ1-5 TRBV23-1 CASSQAQGRSNQPQHF
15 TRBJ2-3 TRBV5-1 CASSQFDTRTDTQYF
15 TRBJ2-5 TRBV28 CASSQGTSAQETQYF
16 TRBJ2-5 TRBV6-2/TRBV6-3 CASSYNNPRGQETQYF
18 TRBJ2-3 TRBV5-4 CASSRPSGVGRVTDTQYF
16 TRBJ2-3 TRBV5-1 CASSSGLAGFTDTQYF
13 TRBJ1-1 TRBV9 CASSVAGNTEAFF
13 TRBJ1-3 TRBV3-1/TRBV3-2 CASRTGGGNTIYF
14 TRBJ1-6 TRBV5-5 CASSLAQGGSPLHF
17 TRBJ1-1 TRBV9 CASSVGTGTIGGTEAFF
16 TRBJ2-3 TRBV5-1 CASSADRQGLTDTQYF
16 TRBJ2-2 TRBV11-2 CASSSLQTGYTGELFF
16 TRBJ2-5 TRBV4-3 CASSQLLDREKETQYF
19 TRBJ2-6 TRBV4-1 CASSQDLLAGFTGANVLTF
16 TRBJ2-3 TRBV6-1 CASSEWAGTSTDTQYF
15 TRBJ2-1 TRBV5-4 CASSPFGGQGNEQFF
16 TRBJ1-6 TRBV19 CASSPRQGARNSPLHF
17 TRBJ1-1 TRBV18 CASSPPGGPGGGTEAFF
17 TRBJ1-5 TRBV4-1 CASSQVVRGRSNQPQHF
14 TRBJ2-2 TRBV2 CASRPIRDPGELFF
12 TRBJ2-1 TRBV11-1 CASSVRTGEEFF
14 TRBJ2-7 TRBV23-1 CASSREQQPYEQYF
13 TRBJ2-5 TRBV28 CASSDGQGLPQYF
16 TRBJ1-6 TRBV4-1 CASSRGQGITNSPLHF
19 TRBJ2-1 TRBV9 CASSGTPWLAGVNFNEQFF
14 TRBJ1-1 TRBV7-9 CASSPGTLGTEAFF
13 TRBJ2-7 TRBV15 CATSDRGGYEQYF
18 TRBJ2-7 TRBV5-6 CASSLLDRGSGSYYEQYF